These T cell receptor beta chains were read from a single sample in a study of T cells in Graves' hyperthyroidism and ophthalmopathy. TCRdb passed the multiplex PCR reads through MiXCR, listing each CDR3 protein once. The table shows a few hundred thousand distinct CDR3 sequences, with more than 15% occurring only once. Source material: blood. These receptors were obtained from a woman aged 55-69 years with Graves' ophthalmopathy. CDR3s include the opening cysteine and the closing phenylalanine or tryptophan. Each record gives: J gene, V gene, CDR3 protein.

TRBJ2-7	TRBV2	CASRLNYEQYF
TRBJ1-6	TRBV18	CASSPAGPGAYNSPLHF
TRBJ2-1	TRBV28	CASRPGAGYPYEQFF
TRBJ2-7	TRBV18	CASSPLGQDYEQYF
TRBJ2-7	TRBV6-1	CASINRTSGALYEQYF
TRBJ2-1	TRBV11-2	CASTGGGLKFF
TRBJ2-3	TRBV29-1	CSVVTAGGPGTDTQYF
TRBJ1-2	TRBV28	CASSLIAPSYGYTF
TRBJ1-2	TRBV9	CASSEGQTVYYGYTF
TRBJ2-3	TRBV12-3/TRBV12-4	CASSNLAGTDTQYF
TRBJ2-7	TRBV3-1	CASSSTYEQYF
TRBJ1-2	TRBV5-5	CASSSSGGAVGYTF
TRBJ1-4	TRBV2	CASSLGRTEKLFF
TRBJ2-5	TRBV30	CAWSRRQGKAETQYF
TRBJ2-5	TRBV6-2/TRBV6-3	CASTRDRVAKTQYF
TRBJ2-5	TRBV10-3	CAISPARQGGGETQYF
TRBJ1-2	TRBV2	CASSANRGYLHGYTF
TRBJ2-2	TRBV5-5	CASSQRTGETGELFF
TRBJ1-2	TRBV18	CASSPDANYGYTF
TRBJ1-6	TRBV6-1	CASSHDRGHSPLHF
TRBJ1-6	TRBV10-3	CAISESLSPLHF
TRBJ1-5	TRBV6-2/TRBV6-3	CASSQGTRNQPQHF
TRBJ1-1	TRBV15	CATSSPPGTENTEAFF
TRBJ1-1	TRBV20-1	CSALTGLGHTEAFF
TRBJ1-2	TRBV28	CASSFLDYGYTF
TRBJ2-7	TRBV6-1	CASSEKRGGSYEQYF
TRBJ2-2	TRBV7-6	CASSRQGDTGELFF
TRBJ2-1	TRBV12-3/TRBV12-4	CASTQRPGYNEQFF
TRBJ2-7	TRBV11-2	CASSLDLGRTYEQYF
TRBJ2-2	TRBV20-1	CSVAPTGTSGRVIGTGELFF
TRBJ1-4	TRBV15	CATSRDQGTGDEKLFF
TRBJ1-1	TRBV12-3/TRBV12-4	CASSFGQVMNTEAFF
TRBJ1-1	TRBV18	CASSPRSDTEAFF
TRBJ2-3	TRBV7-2	CASRSSGGLTDTQYF
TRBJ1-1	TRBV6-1	CASSYYPAMNTEAFF
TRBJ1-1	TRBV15	CATSRDTVDIPEAFF
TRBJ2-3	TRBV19	CASSRRGATGEDTQYF
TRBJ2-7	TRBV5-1	CASSLANTQGNEQYF
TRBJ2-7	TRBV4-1	CASSQDQQRRHINYEQYF
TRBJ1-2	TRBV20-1	CSARGDRGPGYYGYTF
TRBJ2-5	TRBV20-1	CSARGSQKETQYF
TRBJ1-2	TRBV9	CASSVGGTGIYGYTF
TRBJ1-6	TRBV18	CASSPAGVEGSPLHF
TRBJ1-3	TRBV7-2	CASSRDSSSGNTIYF
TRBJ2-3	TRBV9	CASSVDGGSLTDTQYF
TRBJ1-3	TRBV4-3	CASSPHGSVNTIYF
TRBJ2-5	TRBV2	CASTRQGRETQYF
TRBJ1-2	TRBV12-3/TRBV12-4	CASSFGAAYGYTF
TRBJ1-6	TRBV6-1	CATDPWTYNSPLHF